This T cell receptor beta chain was found in a study of T cells in Graves' hyperthyroidism and ophthalmopathy. General study findings and limits: By a 13 V-J model, ophthalmopathy was set apart from stable hyperthyroidism.

The J segment lost 2 bases and the V segment lost 2 bases, leaving 7 bases of the junction unmatched. Per the germline V gene, CDR1 is ENHRY and CDR2 is SYGVKD. This CDR3 spans 16 amino acids. Notes on this clonotype: Its antigen is unidentified.

Exclusions: uncontrolled infection, other autoimmune disease, pregnancy, lactation. The investigators amplified TCR beta CDR3 regions from RNA transcripts. HTBI primers drove first-round RT-PCR of the TCR CDR3. In TCRdb, the multiplex PCR reads were re-called with MiXCR into one record per CDR3 protein. The table shows about 460,000 distinct CDR3 sequences, with about 20% occurring only once. The sequenced material came from blood. The sequence was obtained from an older woman with Graves' ophthalmopathy. The chain links TRBV10-3 to TRBJ2-7; 9 bases align to TRBD2. The CDR3 protein is CAISEALAGATYEQYF. DNA of the CDR3: TGTGCCATCAGTGAGGCCTTAGCGGGAGCGACCTACGAGCAGTACTTC.